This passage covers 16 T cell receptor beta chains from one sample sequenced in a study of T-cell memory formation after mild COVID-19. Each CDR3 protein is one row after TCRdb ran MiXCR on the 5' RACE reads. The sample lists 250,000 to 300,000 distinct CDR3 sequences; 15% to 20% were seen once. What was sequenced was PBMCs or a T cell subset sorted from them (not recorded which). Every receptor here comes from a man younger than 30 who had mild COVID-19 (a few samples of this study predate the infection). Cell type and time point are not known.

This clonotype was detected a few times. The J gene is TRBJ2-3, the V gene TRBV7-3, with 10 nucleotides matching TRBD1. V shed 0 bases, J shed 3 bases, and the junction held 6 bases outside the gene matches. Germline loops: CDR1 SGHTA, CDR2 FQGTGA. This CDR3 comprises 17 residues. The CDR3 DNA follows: TGTGCCAGCAGCTTAACTCCGACAGGGGGCGGGACAGATACGCAGTATTTT. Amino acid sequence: CASSLTPTGGGTDTQYF.

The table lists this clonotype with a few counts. CDR3 bases: TGCAGCGTTGAATTTAGGGAGGCCATGGAAGAGACCCAGTACTTC. It is translated as CSVEFREAMEETQYF. This chain joins TRBV29-1 and TRBJ2-5; the D gene is possibly TRBD2 (6 bases). The V and J ends lost 2 bases and 3 bases respectively, with 16 bases between them. The CDR3 is 15 amino acids. Germline V gene sequence: CDR1 SQVTM, CDR2 ANQGSEA.

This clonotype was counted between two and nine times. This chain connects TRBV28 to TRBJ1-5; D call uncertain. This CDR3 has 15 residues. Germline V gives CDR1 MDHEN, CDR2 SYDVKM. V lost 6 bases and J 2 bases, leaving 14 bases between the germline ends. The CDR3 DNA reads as TGTGCCAGCAGCCTTCGTGGGGTCGGCAATCAGCCCCAGCATTTT. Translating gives CASSLRGVGNQPQHF.

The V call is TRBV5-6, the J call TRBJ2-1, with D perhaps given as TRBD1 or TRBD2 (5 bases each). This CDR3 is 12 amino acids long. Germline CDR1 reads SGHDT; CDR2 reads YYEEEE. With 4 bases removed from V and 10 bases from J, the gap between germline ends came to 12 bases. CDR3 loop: CASSESGTEQFF. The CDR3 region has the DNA TGTGCCAGCAGCGAATCCGGGACCGAGCAGTTCTTC.

The DNA for the CDR3 is TGCGCCAGCAGCTTGACTGGGGGCCTAATCAGGGGCTATGGCTACACCTTC. Translated, it gives CASSLTGGLIRGYGYTF. This chain links TRBV5-1 with TRBJ1-2; D possibly corresponds to TRBD1 (6 bases). Germline V gives CDR1 SGHRS, CDR2 YFSETQ. This CDR3 is built from 17 residues. V was pared by 1 base and J by 4 bases, with 20 bases between. Looking up the rest from reference TRBV5-1 and TRBJ1-2 gives the full variable domain: KAGVTQTPRYLIKTRGQQVTLSCSPISGHRSVSWYQQTPGQGLQFLFEYFSETQRNKGNFPGRFSGRQFSNSRSEMNVSTLELGDSALYLCASSLTGGLIRGYGYTFGSGTRLTVV.

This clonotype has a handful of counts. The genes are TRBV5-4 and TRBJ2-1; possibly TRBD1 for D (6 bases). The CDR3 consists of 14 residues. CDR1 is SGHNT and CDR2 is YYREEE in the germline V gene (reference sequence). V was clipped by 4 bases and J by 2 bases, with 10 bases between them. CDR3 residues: CASSVQGTYNEQFF. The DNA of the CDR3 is TGTGCCAGCAGCGTACAGGGAACCTACAATGAGCAGTTCTTC.

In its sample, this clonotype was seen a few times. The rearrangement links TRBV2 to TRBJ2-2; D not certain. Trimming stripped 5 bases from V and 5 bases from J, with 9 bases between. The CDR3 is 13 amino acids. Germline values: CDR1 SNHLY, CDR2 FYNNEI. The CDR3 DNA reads TGTGCCAGCAGTCAAGGAACTACCGGGGAGCTGTTTTTT. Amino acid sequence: CASSQGTTGELFF.

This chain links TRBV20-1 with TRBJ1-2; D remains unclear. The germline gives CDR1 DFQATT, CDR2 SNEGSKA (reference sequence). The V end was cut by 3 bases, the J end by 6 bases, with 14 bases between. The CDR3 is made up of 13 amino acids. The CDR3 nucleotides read TGCAGTGCTAGGCAGGTGCTTATGGATGGCTACACCTTC. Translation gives CSARQVLMDGYTF.

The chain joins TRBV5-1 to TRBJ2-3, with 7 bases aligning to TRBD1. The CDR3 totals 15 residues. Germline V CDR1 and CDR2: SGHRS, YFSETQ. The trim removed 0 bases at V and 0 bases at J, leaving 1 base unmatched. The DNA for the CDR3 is TGCGCCAGCAGCTTGGAAGGGGGCAGCACAGATACGCAGTATTTT. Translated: CASSLEGGSTDTQYF. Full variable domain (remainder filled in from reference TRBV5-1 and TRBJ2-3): KAGVTQTPRYLIKTRGQQVTLSCSPISGHRSVSWYQQTPGQGLQFLFEYFSETQRNKGNFPGRFSGRQFSNSRSEMNVSTLELGDSALYLCASSLEGGSTDTQYFGPGTRLTVL.

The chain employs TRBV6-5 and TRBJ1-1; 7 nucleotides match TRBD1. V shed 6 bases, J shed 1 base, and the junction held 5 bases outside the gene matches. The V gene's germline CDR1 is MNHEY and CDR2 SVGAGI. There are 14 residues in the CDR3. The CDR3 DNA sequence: TGTGCCAGCAGACACGGGACAGAGAACACTGAAGCTTTCTTT. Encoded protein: CASRHGTENTEAFF.

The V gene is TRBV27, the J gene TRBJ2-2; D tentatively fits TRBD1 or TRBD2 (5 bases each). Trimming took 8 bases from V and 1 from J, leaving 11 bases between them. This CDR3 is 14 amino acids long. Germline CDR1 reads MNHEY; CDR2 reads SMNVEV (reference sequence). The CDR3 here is CASLGRKNTGELFF. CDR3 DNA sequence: TGTGCCAGCCTGGGACGTAAGAACACCGGGGAGCTGTTTTTT.

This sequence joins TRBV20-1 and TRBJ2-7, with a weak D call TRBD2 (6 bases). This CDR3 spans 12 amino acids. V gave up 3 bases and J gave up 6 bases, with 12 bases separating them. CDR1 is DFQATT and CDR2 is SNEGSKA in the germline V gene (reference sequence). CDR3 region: CSASPGTGEQYF. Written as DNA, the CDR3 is TGCAGTGCTAGCCCCGGGACTGGCGAGCAGTACTTC.

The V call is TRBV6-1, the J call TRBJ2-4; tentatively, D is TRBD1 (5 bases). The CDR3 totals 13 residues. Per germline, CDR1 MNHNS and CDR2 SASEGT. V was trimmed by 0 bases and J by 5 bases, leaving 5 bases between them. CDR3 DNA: TGTGCCAGCAGTGAAGCGGGGCAAAACATTCAGTACTTC. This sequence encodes CASSEAGQNIQYF.

The CDR3 region has the DNA TGTGCCAGCAGTTTAGGGGGGACAGTAGAGACCCAGTACTTC. Protein: CASSLGGTVETQYF. The chain recombines TRBV12-3 or TRBV12-4 with TRBJ2-5, with 7 positions matching TRBD1. This CDR3 spans 14 amino acids. V lost 1 base, J lost 4 bases, and 3 bases stayed unmatched.

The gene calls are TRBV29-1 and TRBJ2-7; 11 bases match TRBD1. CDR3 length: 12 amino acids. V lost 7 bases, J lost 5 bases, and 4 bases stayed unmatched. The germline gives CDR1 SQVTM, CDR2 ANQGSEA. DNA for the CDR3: TGCAGCGCCCGGACAGGGGGCAACGAGCAGTACTTC. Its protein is CSARTGGNEQYF.

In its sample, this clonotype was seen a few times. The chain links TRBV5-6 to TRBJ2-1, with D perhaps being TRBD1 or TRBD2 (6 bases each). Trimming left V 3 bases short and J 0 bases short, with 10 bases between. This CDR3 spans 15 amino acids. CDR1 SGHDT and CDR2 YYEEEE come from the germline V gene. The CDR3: CASSSPGASYNEQFF. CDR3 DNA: TGTGCCAGCAGCTCTCCGGGGGCCTCCTACAATGAGCAGTTCTTC.